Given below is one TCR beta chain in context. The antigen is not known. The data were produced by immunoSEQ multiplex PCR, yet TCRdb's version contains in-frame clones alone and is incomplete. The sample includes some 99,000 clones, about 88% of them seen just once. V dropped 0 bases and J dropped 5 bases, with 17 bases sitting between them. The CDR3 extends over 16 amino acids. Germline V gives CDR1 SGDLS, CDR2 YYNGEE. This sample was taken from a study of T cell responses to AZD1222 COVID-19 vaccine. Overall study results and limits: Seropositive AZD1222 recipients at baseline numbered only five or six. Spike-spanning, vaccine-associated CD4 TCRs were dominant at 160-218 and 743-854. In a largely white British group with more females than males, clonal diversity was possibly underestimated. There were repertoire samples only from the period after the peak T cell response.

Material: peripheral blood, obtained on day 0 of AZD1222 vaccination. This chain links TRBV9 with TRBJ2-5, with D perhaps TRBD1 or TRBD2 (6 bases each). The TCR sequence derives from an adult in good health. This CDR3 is CASSVDEGDFRETQYF. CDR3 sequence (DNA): TGTGCCAGCAGCGTAGACGAGGGGGACTTTAGGGAGACCCAGTACTTC.